This TCR beta chain was identified during a study of blood T cell repertoires in COVID-19. The participants were between about 18 and 90 years old and came from some 23 US areas. Cohort 3 recovered donors had two negative PCRs, clearance, or symptom resolution. The assay was immunoSEQ multiplex PCR, and TCRdb's table has in-frame clones only and misses some. Here the sample spans approximately 320,000 clones, approximately 88% being singletons. This clone was recorded a few times. Germline V gene data show CDR1 as SGDLS and CDR2 as YYNGEE. There are 14 residues in the CDR3. V shed 3 bases and J 8 bases; nucleotides not matched to a gene: 7.

This TCR was recovered from a woman younger than 30 who had recovered from COVID-19. Sequenced: PBMCs or T cells enriched from blood (not recorded which). This chain joins TRBV9 and TRBJ1-5; TRBD1 matches at 8 bases. The CDR3 region has the DNA TGTGCCAGCAGCGAAGGACAGGGTTTGGAGCCCCAGCATTTT. This gives the protein CASSEGQGLEPQHF.